The T cell receptor beta chain under discussion was sequenced for a study of blood T cell repertoires in COVID-19 (dated by TCRdb to the early 2020s). General notes on the study: The collaborator samples originated in the United States, Italy and Spain and spanned the acute and convalescent phases of COVID-19. The sample metadata nearly always contained a de-identified subject ID, COVID-19 status, age in years and sex. The material from the prospective study consisted of cDNA or gDNA derived from T cells, B-cell-depleted T cells, or PBMCs. HLA class I and class II types, where available, came from metadata supplied by the sample provider rather than from assay-based typing. The repertoires were released in a freely available public database intended as a resource for research on the immune response to SARS-CoV-2. Deeply sampled blood TCRbeta repertoires from subjects exposed to, actively infected with, or recovered from COVID-19 were included in the dataset. The samples were drawn from two sources: the first 160 participants of the ongoing ImmuneRACE study, and fewer than 1,500 subjects contributed by 6 global collaborators.

Participants in the prospective study were aged roughly 18 to 90 years, lived in more than 20 United States geographic areas, and enrolled through a virtual design. To assign participants to cohorts, the prospective study relied on clinical history that participants themselves reported in a screening survey and a study questionnaire. A participant counted as exposed if, within 2 weeks of entering the study, that participant had been in contact with someone who had a PCR-confirmed or clinician-diagnosed COVID-19 case. Mobile phlebotomists in the prospective study collected whole blood, serum and a nasopharyngeal or oropharyngeal swab from every participant. Additional blood draws and questionnaires over an approximately two-month period could optionally be provided by prospective study participants. Blood samples from the prospective study were shipped frozen or at room temperature prior to DNA extraction.

TCRbeta CDR3 regions were amplified from genomic DNA by means of the immunoSEQ Assay, a bias-controlled multiplex PCR. Concerning the study's data processing: The number of nucleated cells in each sample was estimated by amplification of reference gene primers within the assay. Sequence reads were collapsed and filtered to measure the absolute abundance of every unique TCRbeta CDR3 rearrangement. For each sample, productive Simpson clonality was calculated by taking the square root of Simpson's diversity index across productive rearrangements. TCRdb mirrors the immuneACCESS table, restricted to in-frame sequences. Some clones are absent from its copies; in checked studies, under half trace to an unresolved V gene, and the reason for the others is unknown. That table gives V, J and clone size, and the DNA gave D and trimming. In this sample the table shows 240,000 or so clones, about 90% of which occur a single time. The ten largest clones capture around 0.87% of the sample.

Trimming removed 2 bases from V and 3 bases from J, leaving 12 bases between the germline ends. CDR1 and CDR2 are read off the germline V gene as SQVTM and ANQGSEA. Taken from cysteine to phenylalanine, the CDR3 has 14 residues. CDR3 DNA is the only sequence kept; it has 42 bases, read in frame from the first base. What the work shows at the level of the full study, not this receptor alone: Clinical and demographic metadata were provided uncurated, with the amount varying by source and participant.

For this clone: It has no known antigen specificity. Per-base qualities were not stored, and no clone one base away is much larger.

The receptor comes from a man aged 45-65 years who had been exposed to COVID-19. Material for sequencing was PBMCs or T cells enriched from blood (not recorded which). This sequence uses TRBV29-1 and TRBJ2-3; TRBD1 might be the D gene, on 5 matching bases. The CDR3 protein is CSVEILQETDTQYF. The nucleotide sequence reads TGCAGCGTTGAAATCCTACAGGAAACAGATACGCAGTATTTT.